The clone carrying this TCR beta chain was observed a single time. This sample is drawn from a study of T cell responses to AZD1222 COVID-19 vaccine. This CDR3 has 16 amino acids. Trimming left V 0 bases short and J 2 bases short, with 15 bases between. Germline-derived CDR1 and CDR2 are SGHNT and YYREEE (reference sequence). Produced via immunoSEQ multiplex PCR; TCRdb's table is partial and in-frame only. The repertoire holds about 170,000 clones, with 90% to 95% as singletons. The receptor was derived from an adult in good health. The genes are TRBV5-4 and TRBJ2-7; possibly TRBD1 for D (5 bases). Sequenced here: peripheral blood, sampled on day 0 of AZD1222 vaccination. The CDR3 sequence: CASSLGVGQQAYEQYF. For the CDR3, the DNA is TGTGCCAGCAGCTTGGGGGTCGGTCAACAGGCCTACGAGCAGTACTTC.